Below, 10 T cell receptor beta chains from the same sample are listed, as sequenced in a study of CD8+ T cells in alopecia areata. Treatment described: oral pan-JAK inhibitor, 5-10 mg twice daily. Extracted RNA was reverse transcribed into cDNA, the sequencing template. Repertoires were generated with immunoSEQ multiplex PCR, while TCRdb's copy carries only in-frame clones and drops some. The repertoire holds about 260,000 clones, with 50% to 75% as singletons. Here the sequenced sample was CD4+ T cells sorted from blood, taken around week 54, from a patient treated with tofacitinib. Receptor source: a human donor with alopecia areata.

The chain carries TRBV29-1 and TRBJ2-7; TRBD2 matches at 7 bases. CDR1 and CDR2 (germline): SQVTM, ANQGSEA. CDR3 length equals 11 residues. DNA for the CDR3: TGCAGTGCGAGCGGGGTGTACGAGCAGTACTTC. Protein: CSASGVYEQYF.

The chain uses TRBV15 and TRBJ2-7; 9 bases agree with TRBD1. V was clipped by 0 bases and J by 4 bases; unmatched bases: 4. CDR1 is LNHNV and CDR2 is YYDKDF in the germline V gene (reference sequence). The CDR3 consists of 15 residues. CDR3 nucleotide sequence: TGTGCCACCAGCAGAGATGGGACAGGGTCGTACGAGCAGTACTTC. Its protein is CATSRDGTGSYEQYF.

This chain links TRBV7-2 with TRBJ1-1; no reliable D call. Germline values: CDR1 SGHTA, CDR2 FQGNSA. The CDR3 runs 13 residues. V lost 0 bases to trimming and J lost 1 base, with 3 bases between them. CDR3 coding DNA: TGTGCCAGCAGCTTAGCCTGGAACACTGAAGCTTTCTTT. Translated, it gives CASSLAWNTEAFF.

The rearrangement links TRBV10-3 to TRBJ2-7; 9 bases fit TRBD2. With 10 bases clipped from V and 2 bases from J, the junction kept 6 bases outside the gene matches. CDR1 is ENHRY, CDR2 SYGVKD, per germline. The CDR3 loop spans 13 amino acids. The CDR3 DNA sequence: TGTGCCACCTTAGCGGGGGCAACCTACGAGCAGTACTTC. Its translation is CATLAGATYEQYF.

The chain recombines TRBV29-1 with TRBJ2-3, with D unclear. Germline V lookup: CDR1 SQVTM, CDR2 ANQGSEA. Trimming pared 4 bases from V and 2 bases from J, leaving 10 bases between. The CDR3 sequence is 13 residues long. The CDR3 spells CSVVTADTDTQYF. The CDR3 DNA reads TGCAGCGTTGTAACGGCGGACACAGATACGCAGTATTTT.

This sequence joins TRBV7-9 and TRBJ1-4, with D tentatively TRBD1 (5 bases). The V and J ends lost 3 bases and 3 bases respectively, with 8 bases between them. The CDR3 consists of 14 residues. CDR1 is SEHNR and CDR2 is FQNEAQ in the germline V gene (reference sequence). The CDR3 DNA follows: TGTGCCAGCAGCTTGCCGGGGGCTAATGAAAAACTGTTTTTT. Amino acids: CASSLPGANEKLFF. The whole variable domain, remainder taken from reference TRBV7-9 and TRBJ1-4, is DTGVSQNPRHKITKRGQNVTFRCDPISEHNRLYWYRQTLGQGPEFLTYFQNEAQLEKSRLLSDRFSAERPKGSFSTLEIQRTEQGDSAMYLCASSLPGANEKLFFGSGTQLSVL.

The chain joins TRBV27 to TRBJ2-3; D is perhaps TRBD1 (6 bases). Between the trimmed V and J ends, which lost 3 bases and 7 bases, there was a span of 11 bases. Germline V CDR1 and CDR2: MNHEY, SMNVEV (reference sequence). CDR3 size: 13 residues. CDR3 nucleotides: TGTGCCAGCAGTTTCCGGGACACCAATACGCAGTATTTT. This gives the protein CASSFRDTNTQYF.

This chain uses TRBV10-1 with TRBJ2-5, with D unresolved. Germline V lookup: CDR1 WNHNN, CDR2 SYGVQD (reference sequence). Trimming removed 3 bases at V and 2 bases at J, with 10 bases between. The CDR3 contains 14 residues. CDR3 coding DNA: TGCGCCAGCAGTGAATCTGCGGCGCAAGAGACCCAGTACTTC. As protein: CASSESAAQETQYF.

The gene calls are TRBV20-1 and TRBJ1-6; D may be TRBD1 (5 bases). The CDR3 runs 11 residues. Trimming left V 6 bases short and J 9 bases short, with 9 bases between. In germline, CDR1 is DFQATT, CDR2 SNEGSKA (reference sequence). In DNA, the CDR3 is TGCAGTGCGAGTCAGGGTTCACCCCTCCACTTT. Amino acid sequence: CSASQGSPLHF.

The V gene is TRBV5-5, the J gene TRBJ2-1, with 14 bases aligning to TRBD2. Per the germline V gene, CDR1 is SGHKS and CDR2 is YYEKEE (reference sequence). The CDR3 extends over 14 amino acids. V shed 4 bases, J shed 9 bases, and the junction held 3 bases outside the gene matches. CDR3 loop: CASSIGLAGGEQFF. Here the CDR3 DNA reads TGTGCCAGCAGCATCGGACTAGCGGGGGGTGAGCAGTTCTTC.